These T cell receptor beta chains were read from a single sample in a study of control samples from healthy donors and cancer patients. The repertoire was sequenced with immunoSEQ multiplex PCR; TCRdb's copy has only in-frame clones and lacks some. The repertoire has about 130,000 clones, roughly 92% of them found once; the top ten carry around 5.8%. Sequenced input: blood. The receptors originated from a man aged 18-30 years in good health. CDR3s include the opening cysteine and the closing phenylalanine or tryptophan.

j_gene,v_gene,CDR3aa
TRBJ2-2,TRBV10-2,CASTSSPRYTMDTGELFF
TRBJ1-2,TRBV30,CAWWTVNYGYTF
TRBJ1-2,TRBV5-1,CASSPSQDLGGYTF
TRBJ2-3,TRBV6-6,CASSYRSGSTDTQYF
TRBJ1-2,TRBV27,CASGHRLGLINYGYTF
TRBJ1-3,TRBV4-1,CASSQEVWGGDGNTIYF
TRBJ1-5,TRBV20-1,CSASLGPVEGSSGSNQPQHF
TRBJ1-1,TRBV6-5,CASSYSMRVNTEAFF
TRBJ2-2,TRBV28,CASSLRGTGELFF
TRBJ1-4,TRBV2,CASRGTGTAMSRLFF
TRBJ2-2,TRBV7-9,CASSLDRTNTGELFF
TRBJ2-7,TRBV30,CAWSVTGFPYEQYF
TRBJ2-7,TRBV5-1,CASSFGLSYEQYF
TRBJ1-1,TRBV18,CASSPSPGQLDDTEAFF
TRBJ1-6,TRBV15,CATRTTGTGSPLHF
TRBJ2-3,TRBV7-2,CASIVAGGSTDTQYF
TRBJ2-1,TRBV7-2,CASSSTRAGGFNNEQFF
TRBJ1-4,TRBV5-1,CASSLVSATNEKLFF
TRBJ1-1,TRBV15,CATSSSLGQDGPEAFF
TRBJ2-5,TRBV11-2,CASSRGLAGLGETQYF
TRBJ2-1,TRBV6-5,CASLRNNEQFF
TRBJ2-4,TRBV5-6,CASSLTGGNIQYF
TRBJ2-7,TRBV3-1/TRBV3-2,CASSQALGEQRYEQYF
TRBJ1-3,TRBV6-1,CASSELARNTIYF